This T cell receptor beta chain came from a study of blood T cell repertoires in COVID-19. The germline V gene has CDR1 SGDLS and CDR2 YYNGEE. The CDR3 sequence is 15 residues long. Trimming removed 2 bases at V and 0 bases at J, with 8 bases between. Assay: immunoSEQ multiplex PCR; the TCRdb copy retains only in-frame clones and omits some. The table includes around 250,000 clones, around 90% detected once. This chain connects TRBV9 to TRBJ2-2, with D unresolved. The TCR originated in a woman aged 60-75 years with COVID-19, enrolled during active disease. Specimen: peripheral blood. The CDR3 loop reads CASSVRASNTGELFF. CDR3 nucleotides: TGTGCCAGCAGCGTTCGAGCCTCGAACACCGGGGAGCTGTTTTTT.